The clone carrying this T cell receptor beta chain has ten or more counts. Its antigen remains unknown. Amplification yielded TCR beta CDR3 regions, with RNA transcripts as the source. During a first-round RT-PCR of the TCR CDR3, the HTBI primer set was used. From the multiplex PCR reads, TCRdb called clonotypes with MiXCR, one entry per CDR3 protein. The table lists hundreds of thousands of distinct CDR3 sequences, under 45% of them singletons. This sample is part of a study of T cells in Graves' hyperthyroidism and ophthalmopathy. Study-level information: Blood from the periphery was taken at initial diagnosis, before any treatment. General study points: Through a model of 13 V-J features, ophthalmopathy was separated from stable hyperthyroidism. Blood samples included most of the expanded thyroid clonotypes exceeding 0.001.

The CDR3 totals 13 residues. Trimming cost V 7 bases and J 11 bases, with 23 bases left between them. CDR1 and CDR2 from the germline V gene are SQVTM and ANQGSEA. Each patient was aged 18 to 65 and had newly diagnosed hyperthyroidism of under 2 months' duration. The V gene is TRBV29-1, the J gene TRBJ1-1; D may be TRBD1 (6 bases). Sequenced sample: blood. This TCR derives from a middle-aged woman with Graves' hyperthyroidism. The CDR3 loop reads CSGDQGPLTGAFF. The CDR3, as DNA: TGCAGCGGGGATCAGGGGCCACTTACTGGGGCTTTCTTT.